These 13 T cell receptor beta chains were all obtained from the same sample, sequenced in a study of T cell responses to AZD1222 COVID-19 vaccine. Sequencing was performed with immunoSEQ multiplex PCR; in TCRdb, only in-frame clones are kept and a portion is missing. Of roughly 140,000 clones listed, more than 85% are singletons. Sample: peripheral blood, taken 28 days after the second AZD1222 dose. These receptors came from an adult who received the AZD1222 COVID-19 vaccine.

This clone showed up just once. J is TRBJ1-2 and V is TRBV21-1; the D segment call TRBD1 is taken from the table without a DNA check. TRBV21-1 has pseudogene status. CDR3 length equals 17 residues. The CDR3 loop is CASSKERNRDTNYGYTF. As DNA, the CDR3 is TGTGCCAGCAGCAAAGAGCGAAACAGGGACACTAACTATGGCTACACCTTC.

This chain uses TRBV7-9 with TRBJ2-5; 7 nucleotides line up with TRBD1. V lost 4 bases, J lost 1 base, and 3 bases stayed unmatched. This CDR3 region has 14 residues. CDR1 and CDR2 from the germline V gene are SEHNR and FQNEAQ (reference sequence). The CDR3 sequence: CASSSQGTQETQYF. CDR3 bases: TGTGCCAGCAGCTCACAGGGGACCCAAGAGACCCAGTACTTC.

This sequence joins TRBV19 and TRBJ2-7, with TRBD2 matching 8 bases. The CDR3 loop spans 16 amino acids. V was pared by 5 bases and J by 2 bases, with 11 bases of the junction left unmatched. CDR1 and CDR2 from the germline V gene are LNHDA and SQIVND (reference sequence). The CDR3, as DNA: TGTGCCAGTAGTCCGGGACTAGGGCTTGAGGCCTACGAGCAGTACTTC. As protein: CASSPGLGLEAYEQYF.

The J gene is TRBJ1-4, the V gene TRBV6-2 or TRBV6-3; no definite D call. CDR3 length: 15 residues. Trimming pared 0 bases from V and 7 bases from J, leaving 12 bases between. Germline V gene lookup returns CDR1 MNHEY and CDR2 SVGEGT. The CDR3 bases are TGTGCCAGCAGTTACTCGATTGGACGAACTGAAAAACTGTTTTTT. Translated, it gives CASSYSIGRTEKLFF.

The rearrangement links TRBV5-1 to TRBJ2-2, with 8 bases aligning to TRBD1. Germline CDR1 SGHRS, CDR2 YFSETQ. This CDR3 contains 14 residues. V trimming: 4 bases; J trimming: 5 bases; junction bases outside the gene matches: 4. The CDR3 reads CASSPQGGTGELFF. Written as DNA, the CDR3 is TGCGCCAGCAGCCCACAGGGGGGAACCGGGGAGCTGTTTTTT. Full variable domain (remainder filled in from reference TRBV5-1 and TRBJ2-2): KAGVTQTPRYLIKTRGQQVTLSCSPISGHRSVSWYQQTPGQGLQFLFEYFSETQRNKGNFPGRFSGRQFSNSRSEMNVSTLELGDSALYLCASSPQGGTGELFFGEGSRLTVL.

This chain joins TRBV28 and TRBJ2-5, with unresolved D. The V end lost 3 bases, the J end lost 2 bases, and 7 bases lay between the germline ends. In germline, CDR1 is MDHEN, CDR2 SYDVKM. The CDR3 length is 13 residues. The CDR3 here is CASSFPVQETQYF. CDR3 sequence (DNA): TGTGCCAGCAGTTTTCCCGTACAAGAGACCCAGTACTTC. The full variable domain, its missing parts supplied by reference TRBV28 and TRBJ2-5, is DVKVTQSSRYLVKRTGEKVFLECVQDMDHENMFWYRQDPGLGLRLIYFSYDVKMKEKGDIPEGYSVSREKKERFSLILESASTNQTSMYLCASSFPVQETQYFGPGTRLLVL.

The V and J genes are TRBV19 and TRBJ1-1; TRBD1 is a possible D gene (5 bases). From germline, CDR1 is LNHDA and CDR2 SQIVND (reference sequence). CDR3 length equals 16 residues. Trimming took 3 bases from V and 1 from J, leaving 15 bases between them. The CDR3 spells CASSIRPGTANTEAFF. The DNA for the CDR3 is TGTGCCAGTAGTATTAGGCCCGGGACGGCGAACACTGAAGCTTTCTTT.

V and J are TRBV7-3 and TRBJ2-3, with TRBD2 matching 11 bases. The CDR3 contains 18 residues. Germline V lookup: CDR1 SGHTA, CDR2 FQGTGA. V lost 5 bases to trimming and J lost 1 base; unmatched junction nucleotides: 11. CDR3 DNA: TGTGCCAGCAGCAAGAAACGGACTAGCGGGTACGGCACAGATACGCAGTATTTT. Protein product: CASSKKRTSGYGTDTQYF.

This clone appeared a single time. The chain uses TRBV29-1 and TRBJ1-1; TRBD1 matches 7 bases. CDR1 is SQVTM, CDR2 ANQGSEA, per germline. Germline trimming cut 7 bases from V and 2 bases from J; bases unmatched to any gene: 4. This CDR3 contains 12 residues. The CDR3 DNA sequence: TGCAGCGGAGGGACAGTTAACACTGAAGCTTTCTTT. Its translation: CSGGTVNTEAFF. The full variable domain, completed using reference TRBV29-1 and TRBJ1-1, is SAVISQKPSRDICQRGTSLTIQCQVDSQVTMMFWYRQQPGQSLTLIATANQGSEATYESGFVIDKFPISRPNLTFSTLTVSNMSPEDSSIYLCSGGTVNTEAFFGQGTRLTVV.

This chain uses TRBV19 with TRBJ1-1; the D is unclear. The V gene lost 1 base and the J gene lost 7 bases, with 10 bases spanning the gap. This CDR3 has 13 residues. Germline V gives CDR1 LNHDA, CDR2 SQIVND (reference sequence). Here the CDR3 reads CASSIAEGSEAFF. The CDR3 nucleotides read TGTGCCAGTAGTATAGCAGAGGGTAGTGAAGCTTTCTTT.

The V call is TRBV3-1 (or the pseudogene TRBV3-2), the J call TRBJ2-7; no firm D call. This CDR3 comprises 14 residues. Germline-derived CDR1 and CDR2 are LGHDT and YNNKEL (reference sequence). The V end was cut by 6 bases, the J end by 2 bases, with 14 bases between. CDR3 bases: TGTGCCAGCAGTATCAATAACGTCGCCTACGAGCAGTACTTC. This translates into CASSINNVAYEQYF.

The chain carries TRBV7-2 and TRBJ1-1, with D maybe TRBD1 (5 bases). CDR3 size: 13 residues. Germline V gives CDR1 SGHTA, CDR2 FQGNSA. V shed 0 bases and J shed 11 bases, with 13 bases lying between them. The CDR3 loop is CASSLAGAKRAFF. The CDR3 nucleotides are TGTGCCAGCAGCTTAGCCGGGGCGAAGAGGGCTTTCTTT. The variable domain in full, completed from reference TRBV7-2 and TRBJ1-1, reads GAGVSQSPSNKVTEKGKDVELRCDPISGHTALYWYRQSLGQGLEFLIYFQGNSAPDKSGLPSDRFSAERTGGSVSTLTIQRTQQEDSAVYLCASSLAGAKRAFFGQGTRLTVV.

The V gene is TRBV11-2, the J gene TRBJ2-3; possibly TRBD2 for D (5 bases). The CDR3 runs to 15 residues. Germline V gene lookup returns CDR1 SGHAT and CDR2 FQNNGV. V was pared by 3 bases and J by 1 base, with 11 bases between. Written as DNA, the CDR3 is TGTGCCAGCAGCTTGGGGTGGGAGCGCACAGATACGCAGTATTTT. This codes for CASSLGWERTDTQYF.